The 23 T cell receptor beta chains listed next were all sequenced from one sample in a study of blood T cell repertoires in COVID-19. Some clones are missing from TCRdb's copy, which holds only in-frame ones; the method was immunoSEQ multiplex PCR. The table lists roughly 200,000 clones, 89% of them singletons, with about 7% in the top ten. Sequencing was done on a sample of peripheral blood. The receptors come from a man in his forties with acute or convalescent COVID-19.

CDR3 nucleotide sequence: TGTGCCAGCAGCTTAGGGACTAGCGGCTTGAGCTCCTACGAGCAGTACTTC. This translates into CASSLGTSGLSSYEQYF. V is TRBV5-6 and J is TRBJ2-7, with TRBD2 matching over 11 bases. V shed 2 bases, J shed 0 bases, and the junction held 7 bases outside the gene matches. CDR3 length: 17 amino acids. CDR1 SGHDT and CDR2 YYEEEE come from the germline V gene.

The chain carries TRBV5-4 and TRBJ1-3; perhaps TRBD1 as D (6 bases). The CDR3 has 13 amino acids. Germline CDR1 is SGHNT and CDR2 is YYREEE (reference sequence). Trimming took 3 bases from V and 8 from J, leaving 12 bases between them. The CDR3 region is CASSSTGRDTIYF. In DNA form, the CDR3 reads TGTGCCAGCAGCTCGACAGGCCGAGACACCATATATTTT.

This clone was found a few times. The chain carries TRBV4-2 and TRBJ2-7; TRBD1 is a possible D gene (6 bases). The V gene's germline CDR1 is LGHNA and CDR2 YNFKEQ. There are 14 residues in the CDR3. Between the trimmed V and J ends, which lost 2 bases and 6 bases, there was a span of 14 bases. CDR3: CASSQSWGPAEQYF. In DNA, the CDR3 is TGTGCCAGCAGCCAAAGTTGGGGGCCGGCCGAGCAGTACTTC.

This clone was picked up one time. This chain links TRBV30 with TRBJ2-7, with 10 bases that match TRBD2. CDR3 length: 14 amino acids. The V and J ends lost 2 bases and 2 bases, in that order; junction bases with no gene match: 3. CDR1 and CDR2 (germline): GTSNPN, SVGIG (reference sequence). The CDR3 DNA follows: TGTGCCTGGAGTAGAACTAGCGGGGCCTACGAGCAGTACTTC. Encoded protein: CAWSRTSGAYEQYF.

The chain has TRBV29-1 and TRBJ1-1; 8 bases are a match to TRBD1. From germline, CDR1 is SQVTM and CDR2 ANQGSEA. Losses at the gene ends were 6 bases for V and 5 bases for J; bases not matched to a gene: 5. The CDR3 has 12 residues. CDR3 nucleotides: TGCAGCGTGATCAGGGGGCAGACTGAAGCTTTCTTT. Its protein product is CSVIRGQTEAFF.

CDR3 DNA sequence: TGTGCCAGCTCACCACCGTCCGCAGCCTACAATGAGCAGTTCTTC. It specifies CASSPPSAAYNEQFF. J is TRBJ2-1 and V is TRBV18; D gene unclear. The germline V and J ends were trimmed by 0 bases and 2 bases, with 8 bases remaining between them. CDR3 length: 15 amino acids. Germline CDR1 reads KGHSH; CDR2 reads LQKENI.

The genes are TRBV24-1 and TRBJ2-2; a possible D gene is TRBD1 (6 bases). V shed 4 bases and J shed 4 bases, with 12 bases lying between them. Germline CDR1 and CDR2: KGHDR and SFDVKD. The CDR3 is 15 residues long. In DNA, the CDR3 is TGTGCCACCAGTGAACCGACAGGAGTCACCGGGGAGCTGTTTTTT. Translated: CATSEPTGVTGELFF.

The V call is TRBV5-1, the J call TRBJ2-7; TRBD1 aligns across 10 bases. The germline CDR1 and CDR2 sequences are SGHRS and YFSETQ. V dropped 7 bases and J dropped 7; count of bases not matched to a gene: 8. The CDR3 extends over 13 amino acids. The CDR3 loop is CASRRQGAGEQYF. CDR3 bases: TGCGCCAGCCGCAGACAGGGGGCAGGGGAGCAGTACTTC.

The V and J genes are TRBV11-2 and TRBJ2-2; D remains unclear. Germline V lookup: CDR1 SGHAT, CDR2 FQNNGV. This CDR3 has 13 residues. V gave up 3 bases and J gave up 7 bases, with 9 bases separating them. The CDR3 is CASSFNDIGELFF. In DNA, the CDR3 is TGTGCCAGCAGCTTTAACGACATCGGGGAGCTGTTTTTT.

The count of this clone is one. This chain connects TRBV5-4 to TRBJ1-3; possible D gene TRBD1, 6 bases. Per germline, CDR1 SGHNT and CDR2 YYREEE (reference sequence). Trimming stripped 0 bases from V and 0 bases from J, with 16 bases between. This CDR3 is built from 18 residues. The CDR3: CASSLGITQGNSGNTIYF. Here the CDR3 DNA reads TGTGCCAGCAGCTTGGGGATTACTCAGGGGAACTCTGGAAACACCATATATTTT.

This clone was recorded only once. The chain recombines TRBV18 with TRBJ1-1, with D possibly being TRBD1 (5 bases). Deletions cut 6 bases from V and 1 base from J, with 12 bases between. Germline V CDR1 and CDR2: KGHSH, LQKENI. The CDR3 contains 14 residues. For the CDR3, the DNA is TGTGCCAGCTCGGAGGGGCAGACGAACACTGAAGCTTTCTTT. The encoded protein is CASSEGQTNTEAFF.

V is TRBV9 and J is TRBJ2-4, with D possibly being TRBD1 (6 bases). The CDR3 is made up of 15 amino acids. With 3 bases removed from V and 6 bases from J, the gap between germline ends came to 16 bases. CDR1 SGDLS and CDR2 YYNGEE come from the germline V gene. CDR3 DNA: TGTGCCAGCAGCGAGGGACACCGGGGTTCAAACATTCAGTACTTC. Translated: CASSEGHRGSNIQYF.

The chain carries TRBV2 and TRBJ2-5; possible D gene TRBD1, 6 bases. CDR3 length: 14 amino acids. Germline V gene lookup returns CDR1 SNHLY and CDR2 FYNNEI. Trimming removed 5 bases from V and 4 bases from J, with 14 bases in between. In DNA form, the CDR3 reads TGTGCCAGCAGTCTCTTACAGGGTGGAGAGACCCAGTACTTC. Translation: CASSLLQGGETQYF.

V usage is TRBV9 and J usage is TRBJ2-3, with 11 bases identical to TRBD1. V lost 6 bases, J lost 5 bases, and 11 bases stayed unmatched. This CDR3 has 16 residues. Germline V lookup: CDR1 SGDLS, CDR2 YYNGEE. This CDR3 reads CASNGPGQGVGDTQYF. Written as DNA, the CDR3 is TGTGCCAGCAACGGCCCGGGACAGGGGGTTGGAGATACGCAGTATTTT. The entire variable domain, with the rest obtained from reference TRBV9 and TRBJ2-3, is as follows: DSGVTQTPKHLITATGQRVTLRCSPRSGDLSVYWYQQSLDQGLQFLIQYYNGEERAKGNILERFSAQQFPDLHSELNLSSLELGDSALYFCASNGPGQGVGDTQYFGPGTRLTVL.

This rearrangement joins TRBV2 to TRBJ2-3; 7 positions match TRBD2. Germline V gives CDR1 SNHLY, CDR2 FYNNEI. There are 14 residues in the CDR3. V lost 8 bases to trimming and J lost 1 base; unmatched junction nucleotides: 6. The CDR3 DNA reads as TGTGCCAGCTGCCGGACTAGTGGCACAGATACGCAGTATTTT. It translates to CASCRTSGTDTQYF. Variable domain in full (rest from reference TRBV2 and TRBJ2-3): EPEVTQTPSHQVTQMGQEVILRCVPISNHLYFYWYRQILGQKVEFLVSFYNNEISEKSEIFDDQFSVERPDGSNFTLKIRSTKLEDSAMYFCASCRTSGTDTQYFGPGTRLTVL.

This sequence joins TRBV19 and TRBJ2-7; no clear D. Germline V lookup: CDR1 LNHDA, CDR2 SQIVND (reference sequence). Trimming left V 5 bases short and J 0 bases short, with 11 bases between. This CDR3 has 14 amino acids. Here the CDR3 DNA reads TGTGCCAGTAGTGTTGTAACGAGCTCCTACGAGCAGTACTTC. This encodes CASSVVTSSYEQYF. The variable domain in full, with the rest retrieved from reference TRBV19 and TRBJ2-7, is DGGITQSPKYLFRKEGQNVTLSCEQNLNHDAMYWYRQDPGQGLRLIYYSQIVNDFQKGDIAEGYSVSREKKESFPLTVTSAQKNPTAFYLCASSVVTSSYEQYFGPGTRLTVT.

The V call is TRBV9, the J call TRBJ2-4; 12 bases fit TRBD2. J was trimmed by 0 bases and V by 2 bases; bases with no gene match: 6. Germline V gene lookup returns CDR1 SGDLS and CDR2 YYNGEE. The CDR3 spans 18 residues. CDR3 DNA sequence: TGTGCCAGCAGCGTCACGGGACTAGCGGGCCCAGCCAAAAACATTCAGTACTTC. Amino acids: CASSVTGLAGPAKNIQYF.

The chain carries TRBV7-2 and TRBJ1-3; D is ambiguous. V lost 4 bases and J lost 4, with 11 bases in between. The CDR3 loop spans 14 amino acids. From germline, CDR1 is SGHTA and CDR2 FQGNSA. The CDR3 is CASSSRRVGNTIYF. The DNA of the CDR3 is TGTGCCAGCAGCTCTCGAAGAGTGGGAAACACCATATATTTT.

J is TRBJ1-4 and V is TRBV15; 7 bases line up with TRBD1. With V trimmed by 3 bases and J by 8 bases, 12 bases remained unmatched. CDR3 length equals 16 residues. Germline values: CDR1 LNHNV, CDR2 YYDKDF (reference sequence). CDR3 in DNA: TGTGCCACCAGCAGGCGCTCGACAGGGTTTACCGAAAAACTGTTTTTT. Translated, it gives CATSRRSTGFTEKLFF.

CDR3 in amino acids: CASSYGQTQETQYF. As DNA, the CDR3 is TGTGCCAGCAGTTACGGGCAGACCCAAGAGACCCAGTACTTC. The V gene is TRBV6-5, the J gene TRBJ2-5; D ambiguous. CDR1 and CDR2 (germline): MNHEY, SVGAGI. The germline V and J ends were trimmed by 2 bases and 1 base, with 8 bases remaining between them. This CDR3 is 14 amino acids long.

The J gene is TRBJ2-5, the V gene TRBV5-1, with D hard to call. The CDR3 covers 14 residues. The ends were cut back, 0 bases at V and 0 bases at J, with 6 bases in the middle. The germline CDR1 and CDR2 sequences are SGHRS and YFSETQ. CDR3 bases: TGCGCCAGCAGCTTGGGGCGGTACCAAGAGACCCAGTACTTC. As protein: CASSLGRYQETQYF.

The chain has TRBV24-1 and TRBJ2-5, with D perhaps matching TRBD2 (7 bases). V was clipped by 0 bases and J by 4 bases, with 11 bases between them. CDR1 and CDR2 from the germline V gene are KGHDR and SFDVKD. The CDR3 spans 15 residues. This CDR3 is CATSDLRGGPETQYF. For the CDR3, the DNA is TGTGCCACCAGTGATTTGAGGGGGGGCCCAGAGACCCAGTACTTC.

This CDR3 reads CASSQDPRTGSGNTIYF. The DNA for the CDR3 is TGCGCCAGCAGCCAAGATCCACGGACAGGGTCCGGAAACACCATATATTTT. V is TRBV4-1 and J is TRBJ1-3, with 8 bases fitting TRBD1. This CDR3 contains 17 residues. Trimming at V came to 0 bases and at J to 4 bases, leaving 8 bases not matched to a gene. Germline values: CDR1 MGHRA, CDR2 YSYEKL.